These T cell receptor beta chains were read from a single sample in a study of CD8 T cells in ankylosing spondylitis. TCRdb independently ran MiXCR on the 5' RACE reads; one entry per CDR3 protein. The sample holds about 300,000 distinct CDR3 sequences; around a tenth are singletons and the top ten take roughly a tenth. The sequenced sample consisted of blood, either unsorted or a sorted T cell fraction (not recorded which). Source of these receptors: a female donor with ankylosing spondylitis or in good health (not recorded which). Each CDR3 is given with its conserved first and last residue.

v_call cdr3_aa
TRBV3-1 CASSQDSGGSYNEQFF
TRBV7-3 CASGASGGFQETQYF
TRBV20-1 CSARDPLSQGLQMDTDTQYF
TRBV5-1 CASSPPGPRYEQYF
TRBV20-1 CSARQESPNYGYTF
TRBV4-3 CASSQGTGIWQPQHF
TRBV20-1 CSARGVDSNYGYTF
TRBV10-3 CAIRPMGTDTQYF
TRBV18 CASSGNPPSYEQYF
TRBV20-1 CSGKRDIYEQYF
TRBV20-1 CSAPSRQLNTEAFF
TRBV5-1 CASSSGQGNYEQFF
TRBV9 CASNRRDRGFGEQFF
TRBV6-1 CASSETLAGGPNEQFF
TRBV5-1 CASRVSEADTGELFF
TRBV20-1 CSAAAQAGRWETQYF
TRBV14 CASSQGHWGIYGYTF
TRBV3-1 CASSQDRGRNTEAFF
TRBV20-1 CSATGLAGNNNEQFF
TRBV6-2/TRBV6-3 CASNRPNAETQYF
TRBV19 CASTPSGRPLNTEAFF
TRBV7-9 CASSRGYFTGELFF